This T cell receptor (beta chain) is drawn from a study of cytomegalovirus exposure and HLA in healthy donors (dated by TCRdb to about 2017). In the study overall: In an earlier analysis of some 610 of the donors, under 300 Gb of sequence data and 90 million to 120 million unique TCR beta sequences from about 179 million T cells were reported. Roughly 300 gigabases of sequencing data and 75 million to 85 million unique TCR sequences made up an early release that covered 500 to 700 HLA-typed donors. Of the approximately 400 genotyped donors, approximately 81% were placed in the genetic ancestry cluster associated with self-reported Caucasian donors. The study aimed to test whether signatures of past pathogen exposure could be identified by cataloging public T cell receptors. Using immunosequencing, the study profiled T cell repertoires from about 620 subjects and related those repertoires to cytomegalovirus serostatus. Besides the first cohort of 500 to 700 subjects, a separate validation cohort made up of over 95 different subjects was used. The study combined high-throughput TCR immunosequencing, statistical association of individual TCRs with disease status, and machine learning to predict cytomegalovirus infection status. To study patterns of TCR occurrence, a later analysis re-analyzed previously published TCR beta repertoires from around 660 donors and added high-resolution HLA genotyping. In the later analysis, no new phenotypic data were used to find candidate immune exposures; instead, reliance was placed on TCR beta sequences and their occurrence across donors. An earlier analysis of some 600 of the donors applied high-throughput TCR beta sequencing to assess whether each TCR beta V gene segment acted as functional or pseudogenic. Alongside the repertoire data, information on donor age, sex, ethnicity and CMV serostatus was compiled. A later genetic analysis took genome-wide SNP genotypes for about three fifths of the roughly 700 donors and used that subset as a discovery cohort. All discovery cohort repertoires had been generated using a single sequencing platform. HLA typing included class I and class II loci at four-digit resolution. Typing coverage differed by locus: A, B, C, DRB1 and DQB1 were typed in roughly 629-640 donors, DQA1 in 522, DPA1 in 600 to 610, and DPB1 in just under 490. A few DR-DQ haplotypes were treated as single units for association and clustering because of strong linkage in the cohort. Across about 370 genotyped donors of the cohort, an average of roughly 250,000 unique TCR beta nucleotide sequences per donor were sequenced, and about a sixth of those sequences were non-productive. General conclusions and limits of the study: Presence/absence analyses assumed roughly uniform sequencing depth across donors, an assumption that may not hold. The 87-base-pair reads could not distinguish some IMGT-functional V segments, including TRBV6-2 and TRBV6-3, so those segments were excluded. Correlated functional status among segregating V segments might be attributable to linkage disequilibrium, but an unknown experimental factor could not be ruled out. According to a later analysis, TCR association rates differed among HLA loci, with DRB1 alleles showing the most associated TCRs and HLA-C alleles showing the fewest. HLA typing was unavailable for some donors at each locus, so association tests used only the typed subset. An earlier analysis of approximately 540 of the donors showed that most TCR beta V segments appeared in productive rearrangements either about 87% or about 30% of the time, which broadly matched IMGT annotations. V-gene and J-gene trimming of TCR beta chains was associated with a missense DCLRE1C variant in a later genetic analysis, and the association was replicated in an independent cohort. CMV serostatus was the only immune exposure information available for the cohort. A cluster of highly shared sequence variants was judged likely to be a technical artifact of the sequencing pipeline. Several of the top co-occurrence clusters appeared to be linked to parvovirus B19, influenza, CMV and Epstein-Barr virus, according to a later analysis. Assigning TCR associations to individual alleles was difficult when HLA alleles, especially DR and DQ, strongly co-occurred. Compared with the approximately 600-donor mean, donors in an Asian-associated ancestry cluster had fewer N-insertions in productive TCRs, according to a later genetic analysis. A further reported finding was that TCR beta sequences accurately predicted the HLA-A and HLA-B alleles for most subjects in the first cohort. Most TCR sequences were seen in very few donors, while some public TCRs were found in many individuals. The authors suggested that the approach could potentially be extended to other disease states and immunological phenotypes. Most CMV-associated TCR beta chains appeared to be HLA-restricted in a later analysis, and the HLA associations seemed to be driven largely by CMV exposure. In a later analysis, HLA-associated TCR beta chains showed more clonal expansion and lower generation probabilities than non-associated chains that were equally common. Only TCR beta chains were sequenced in this cohort, and the absence of alpha or paired-chain data limited detectable features. The earlier analysis of some 540 of the donors excluded 15 to 20 rarely observed V segments, including chromosome 9 orphons, because counts were too low. The study gave a list of some 150 TCR beta chains associated with cytomegalovirus. Three of the identified cytomegalovirus-associated TCR beta chains were confirmed in vitro to be specific for cytomegalovirus antigens. At a false discovery rate of 0.05, a later analysis linked 15,000 to 20,000 TCR beta sequences to specific HLA alleles. The classifier was reported to diagnose cytomegalovirus status with high specificity and sensitivity in both the original cohort and the validation cohort.

This clone has just a few counts. Its antigen is unknown. Qualities for individual bases were not recorded, and no much larger clone is one base off. The CDR3 sequence holds 14 residues, the cysteine and phenylalanine included. The retained sequence is limited to the CDR3, 42 bases, with the frame set at the first base. CDR1 and CDR2, per the germline V gene (reference sequence), are SGHNT and YYREEE. V gives up 1 base and J gives up 4 bases, and the segment between their germline ends measures 12 bases. The cohort was made up of several hundred healthy bone marrow donors. At the time of sampling, all cohort members were nominally healthy, though unrecorded immune exposures were likely present. The donor was CMV seronegative and was included in the group of a few hundred seronegative cohort members. Every donor gave a peripheral blood sample, and the peripheral blood mononuclear cells from that sample were used for TCR beta sequencing. The Qiagen DNeasy Blood Extraction Kit was used to extract genomic DNA from the blood cell samples.

Library preparation used the immunoSEQ multiplex PCR assay. The multiplex PCR relied on a mix of 60 forward primers for TCR Vbeta segments and 13 reverse primers for TCR Jbeta segments. The CDR3 region of rearranged TCR beta genes was amplified from genomic DNA with a multiplex PCR assay. Amplified TCR beta libraries were sequenced as 87-base-pair reads on the Illumina HiSeq System. As for the authors' bioinformatics: In a later analysis, tens of millions of unique TCR beta chains were counted across the roughly 670 repertoires, and about 10 million of these chains were shared by at least two donors. To remove PCR and sequencing errors, raw reads were error-corrected and collapsed into unique sequences using a nearest-neighbor algorithm that merged closely related sequences. To assign V, D and J gene segments, CDR3 sequences were aligned to IMGT reference sequences. For a sequence to be retained, a match of at least six nucleotides was required to both a V gene segment and a J gene segment. Rearrangements were called productive when the CDR3 lacked stop codons and stayed in frame with V and J; all others were non-productive. CDR3 was defined according to IMGT convention as the region running from the second conserved V-encoded cysteine to the conserved J-encoded phenylalanine. Sequences without an unambiguous match to a single V gene segment were excluded from the earlier analysis of approximately 600 of the donors. In an earlier analysis of 450 to 700 of the donors, V segments were called functional above 56.7% productive rearrangements and were called segregating when the between-donor standard deviation exceeded 5%. A statistical classification framework was built to diagnose cytomegalovirus status from the catalog of TCR beta chain sequences. V and J gene assignment, in a later analysis, came from comparing TCR nucleotide sequences with IMGT/GENE-DB human TR gene sequences. Using the TCRdist pipeline, a later analysis assigned CDR3 sequences along with most-parsimonious VDJ recombination scenarios. In a later analysis, each TCR beta chain was defined by its CDR3 amino acid sequence together with its V-gene family, and reads without a unique V-gene family were excluded. A later analysis removed 450 to 600 highly shared, low-generation-probability nucleotide sequences to deal with suspected cross-contamination and a sequencing artifact. A later analysis calculated a clonal expansion index for each public chain from normalized within-repertoire ranks of inferred template counts. In a later analysis, generation probabilities were computed with a VDJ recombination model fitted to out-of-frame rearrangements, and the resulting probabilities were checked against IGoR. Hypergeometric tests were used in a later analysis to score TCR-TCR, TCR-HLA and TCR-CMV co-occurrence, with a repertoire-size bias correction applied to the TCR pairs. In a later analysis, false discovery rates were estimated by permuting HLA or CMV assignments 20 times. In a later analysis, co-occurring TCRs were grouped using DBSCAN, and TCRdist sequence similarity was added for clustering within HLA-allele-positive subsets. Repertoires with fewer than 30,000 or more than 120,000 public chains were left out of co-occurrence clustering, as were about five repertoires with anomalous nucleotide sharing. The table was pulled from immuneACCESS by TCRdb, which kept in-frame rearrangements only. Such tables lose some clones; where checked, under half of the loss comes from unresolved V genes, and the rest has no known cause. The V and J calls and clone size were taken over from that table, and D and trimming were inferred from the DNA. This sample gives some 180,000 clones in total; roughly 87% of them show up just once. In total, the top ten clones hold about 0.21% of the sample.

The TCR originated in a girl under three years old in good health and CMV-seronegative. The sequenced sample was PBMCs. The rearrangement joined TRBV5-4 to TRBJ2-7; D gene: possibly TRBD1, on 5 matching bases. The DNA reads as follows: TGTGCCAGCAGCTTGACGTCAGGGCCATACGAGCAGTACTTC. It translates to CASSLTSGPYEQYF.